This entry lists 3 T cell receptor beta chains sequenced from one sample in a study of shared clonotypes between healthy human individuals. Libraries were prepared by immunoSEQ multiplex PCR; TCRdb keeps only in-frame clonotypes and omits some of them. The sample lists 2 million to 2.5 million clones, nearly 97% seen once, with roughly 0.13% in the top ten. Material for sequencing was naive CD4+ T cells sorted from blood. Stated subset: CD45RA+ positively selected. The source is a man in his late teens or twenties in good health.

The V and J genes are TRBV11-2 and TRBJ1-1; D gene uncertain. In germline, CDR1 is SGHAT, CDR2 FQNNGV. The CDR3 totals 14 residues. The V end lost 1 base, the J end lost 6 bases, and 12 bases lay between the germline ends. This CDR3 is CASSLAGKAAEAFF. The CDR3, as DNA: TGTGCCAGCAGCTTAGCGGGGAAGGCCGCTGAAGCTTTCTTT.

This chain joins TRBV29-1 and TRBJ1-2, with 9 bases identical to TRBD1. Per germline, CDR1 SQVTM and CDR2 ANQGSEA. The CDR3 contains 13 residues. Trimming at V came to 4 bases and at J to 4 bases, leaving 4 bases not matched to a gene. The CDR3: CSVARGQGYGYTF. The CDR3 bases are TGCAGCGTTGCGAGGGGACAGGGCTATGGCTACACCTTC.

CDR3 in DNA: TGTGCCAGCAGCGACACCCCCCCGGGGGCCGGGGAGCTGTTTTTT. Translated: CASSDTPPGAGELFF. The chain has TRBV2 and TRBJ2-2, with D maybe TRBD2 (6 bases). The germline V gene encodes CDR1 SNHLY and CDR2 FYNNEI. The CDR3 consists of 15 residues. The ends were cut back, 6 bases at V and 6 bases at J, with 17 bases in the middle.